This T cell receptor beta chain comes out of a study of early T cells in non-severe SARS-CoV-2 infection. Background on the study: RNA in bulk from unsorted whole blood was sequenced, and chains were unpaired. General observations from the study: The matching step, a VDJdb search, favored anti-spike CD8 responses and missed private and CD4 specificities.

CDR1 and CDR2 from the germline V gene are SGHVS and FQNEAQ. The CDR3 has 14 residues. V was cut by 7 bases and J by 0 bases, with 7 bases left in between. MiXCR, run by TCRdb on the 5' RACE reads, gives a single entry per CDR3 protein. This sample yields approximately 66,000 distinct CDR3 sequences, of which less than 15% are seen a single time; roughly 5.2% belongs to the top ten. For this clonotype: The antigen is undetermined.

This sequence joins TRBV7-8 and TRBJ1-6; D unclear. Material for sequencing was whole blood. This clonotype was obtained from an adult who was a healthcare worker with PCR-confirmed SARS-CoV-2 infection or an uninfected control (not recorded which). The CDR3 region is CASKTSSYNSPLHF. DNA of the CDR3: TGTGCCAGCAAGACCAGCTCCTATAATTCACCCCTCCACTTT.